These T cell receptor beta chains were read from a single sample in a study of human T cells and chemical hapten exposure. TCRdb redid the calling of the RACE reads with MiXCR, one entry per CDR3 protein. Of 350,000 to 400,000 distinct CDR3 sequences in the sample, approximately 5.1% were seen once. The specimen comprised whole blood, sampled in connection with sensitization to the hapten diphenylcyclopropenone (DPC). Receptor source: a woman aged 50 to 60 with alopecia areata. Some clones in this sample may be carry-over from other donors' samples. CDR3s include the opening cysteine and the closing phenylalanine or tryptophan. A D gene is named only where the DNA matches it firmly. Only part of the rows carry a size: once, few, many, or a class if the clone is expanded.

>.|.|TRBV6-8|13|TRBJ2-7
TGTGCCAGCAGTGGGGGACTCCGTCGGGGGCAGTACTTC
CASSGGLRRGQYF
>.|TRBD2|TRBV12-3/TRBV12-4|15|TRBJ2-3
TGTGCCAGCACCACCCTAGCGGGGGGGGGAGATACGCAGTATTTT
CASTTLAGGGDTQYF
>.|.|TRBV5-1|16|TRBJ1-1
TGCGCCAGCAGCTTGGAACCAGGGGCGAAGGGCACTGAAGCTTTCTTT
CASSLEPGAKGTEAFF
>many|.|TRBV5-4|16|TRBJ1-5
TGTGCCAGCAGCTTGGCCCACTCAACATCAAATCAGCCCCAGCATTTT
CASSLAHSTSNQPQHF
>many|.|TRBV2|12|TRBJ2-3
TGTGCCAGCAGGACAGATCCAGATACGCAGTATTTT
CASRTDPDTQYF
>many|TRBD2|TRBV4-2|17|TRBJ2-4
TGTGCCAGCAGCCAAGTCACAGCGGGGGGCCTTCAAAACATTCAGTACTTC
CASSQVTAGGLQNIQYF
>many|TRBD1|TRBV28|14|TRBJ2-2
TGTGCCAGCCACCCGACAGGGGTCCCCGGGGAGCTGTTTTTT
CASHPTGVPGELFF
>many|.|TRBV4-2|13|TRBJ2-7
TGTGCCAGCAGCCAAGGGCGCAACTACGAGCAGTACTTC
CASSQGRNYEQYF
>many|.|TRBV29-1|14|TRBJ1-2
TGCAGCGTTGAAGGGGCTTTGAACCGCTATGGCTACACCTTC
CSVEGALNRYGYTF
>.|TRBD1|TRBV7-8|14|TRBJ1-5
TGTGCCAGCAGCTTAGGGACAGGCAACCCGCCCCAGCATTTT
CASSLGTGNPPQHF
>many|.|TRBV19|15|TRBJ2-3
TGTGCCAGTAGTACTAGCATGGTCGCGACAGATACGCAGTATTTT
CASSTSMVATDTQYF